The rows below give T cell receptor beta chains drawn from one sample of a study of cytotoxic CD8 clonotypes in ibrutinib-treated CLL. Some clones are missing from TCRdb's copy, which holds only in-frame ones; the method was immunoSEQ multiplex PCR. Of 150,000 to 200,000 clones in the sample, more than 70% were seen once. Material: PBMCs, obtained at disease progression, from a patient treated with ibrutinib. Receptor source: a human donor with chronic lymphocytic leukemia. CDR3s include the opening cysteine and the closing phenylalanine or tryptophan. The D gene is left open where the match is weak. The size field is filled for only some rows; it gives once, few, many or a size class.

CDR3: CAWSRTGVIVETQYF
DNA: TGTGCCTGGAGCAGGACAGGGGTTATCGTTGAGACCCAGTACTTC
V: TRBV30
J: TRBJ2-5
D: TRBD1
size: -

CDR3: CASRGAGQGIREQYF
DNA: TGTGCCAGCAGAGGGGCGGGACAGGGAATAAGGGAGCAGTACTTC
V: TRBV5-6
J: TRBJ2-7
D: TRBD1
size: -

CDR3: CASRQVTGPYEQYF
DNA: TGCGCCAGCAGACAAGTAACAGGCCCCTACGAGCAGTACTTC
V: TRBV5-1
J: TRBJ2-7
D: -
size: once

CDR3: CASSLGTGGFEQYF
DNA: TGTGCCAGCAGTTTAGGGACAGGGGGCTTCGAGCAGTACTTC
V: TRBV27
J: TRBJ2-7
D: TRBD1
size: -

CDR3: CASSMGQGADTQYF
DNA: TGTGCCAGTAGTATGGGACAGGGAGCAGATACGCAGTATTTT
V: TRBV19
J: TRBJ2-3
D: TRBD1
size: -

CDR3: CASSHYGADLSETQYF
DNA: TGTGCCAGCAGCCACTACGGGGCAGACCTTTCGGAGACCCAGTACTTC
V: TRBV11-2
J: TRBJ2-5
D: -
size: -

CDR3: CASSSPSSGTGSNEQFF
DNA: TGTGCCAGCAGTTCCCCGAGTAGCGGGACGGGCTCCAATGAGCAGTTCTTC
V: TRBV28
J: TRBJ2-1
D: TRBD2
size: -

CDR3: CASGLRDGLNEQFF
DNA: TGTGCTAGTGGTTTGCGGGACGGGCTCAATGAGCAGTTCTTC
V: TRBV12-5
J: TRBJ2-1
D: -
size: -

CDR3: CASSPAPGVRETQYF
DNA: TGTGCCAGCAGCCCCGCCCCCGGGGTAAGGGAGACCCAGTACTTC
V: TRBV7-3
J: TRBJ2-5
D: -
size: -

CDR3: CASSRSEGASEQYF
DNA: TGTGCCAGCTCTCGGTCGGAGGGAGCAAGCGAGCAGTACTTC
V: TRBV7-9
J: TRBJ2-7
D: -
size: -

CDR3: CASSLSAGELFF
DNA: TGTGCCAGCAGTCTTAGCGCCGGGGAGCTGTTTTTT
V: TRBV7-2
J: TRBJ2-2
D: -
size: -

CDR3: CATGRAGESEQFF
DNA: TGCGCCACCGGGCGAGCGGGAGAAAGTGAGCAGTTCTTC
V: TRBV10-1
J: TRBJ2-1
D: TRBD2
size: -

CDR3: CASSLDPGRGNTEAFF
DNA: TGTGCCAGCAGCTTAGATCCAGGGAGAGGGAACACTGAAGCTTTCTTT
V: TRBV11-3
J: TRBJ1-1
D: -
size: -

CDR3: CASLPGTSGLYHEQFF
DNA: TGTGCCAGCCTTCCGGGGACTAGCGGTCTCTATCATGAGCAGTTCTTC
V: TRBV28
J: TRBJ2-1
D: TRBD2
size: -

CDR3: CASSQSRMYGTGNYF
DNA: TGTGCCAGCAGCCAAAGCCGTATGTATGGGACAGGTAACTATTTT
V: TRBV5-6
J: TRBJ2-3
D: TRBD1
size: -

CDR3: CASTSPRDSGGYGYTF
DNA: TGTGCCAGCACCTCTCCCCGGGACAGCGGTGGATATGGCTACACCTTC
V: TRBV28
J: TRBJ1-2
D: TRBD1
size: -

CDR3: CASSLGLAGGSIIQNNEQFF
DNA: TGCGCCAGCAGCTTGGGGCTAGCGGGAGGTTCTATAATCCAAAACAATGAGCAGTTCTTC
V: TRBV5-1
J: TRBJ2-1
D: TRBD2
size: -

CDR3: CASRDSGANVLTF
DNA: TGTGCCAGCAGGGACTCTGGGGCCAACGTCCTGACTTTC
V: TRBV28
J: TRBJ2-6
D: -
size: -

CDR3: CASRPGLNTEAFF
DNA: TGTGCCAGCAGACCCGGGTTGAACACTGAAGCTTTCTTT
V: TRBV5-4
J: TRBJ1-1
D: -
size: -

CDR3: CASSTRWDTEAFF
DNA: TGTGCCAGCAGTACACGGTGGGACACTGAAGCTTTCTTT
V: TRBV2
J: TRBJ1-1
D: -
size: -

CDR3: CASSIAPTGTGIFYEQYF
DNA: TGTGCCAGTAGTATAGCTCCAACCGGGACAGGGATTTTCTACGAGCAGTACTTC
V: TRBV19
J: TRBJ2-7
D: TRBD1
size: once

CDR3: CASSGRQPQPKNIQYF
DNA: TGTGCCAGCAGTGGGAGACAGCCCCAACCCAAAAACATTCAGTACTTC
V: TRBV2
J: TRBJ2-4
D: -
size: -

CDR3: CASSPRQGTDYGYTF
DNA: TGTGCCAGCAGCCCTCGACAGGGGACGGACTATGGCTACACCTTC
V: TRBV7-8
J: TRBJ1-2
D: TRBD1
size: -

CDR3: CASDGRGTGELFF
DNA: TGTGCCAGCGACGGACGGGGCACCGGGGAGCTGTTTTTT
V: TRBV9
J: TRBJ2-2
D: -
size: few

CDR3: CASSRLMNTEAFF
DNA: TGTGCCAGCAGCAGGCTCATGAACACTGAAGCTTTCTTT
V: TRBV9
J: TRBJ1-1
D: -
size: -

CDR3: CASSITGIRDYGYTF
DNA: TGTGCCAGTAGTATCACAGGGATCAGGGACTATGGCTACACCTTC
V: TRBV19
J: TRBJ1-2
D: -
size: -

CDR3: CASSLSVVSDPNYGYTF
DNA: TGTGCCAGCAGCTTAAGTGTGGTGTCAGACCCTAACTATGGCTACACCTTC
V: TRBV7-9
J: TRBJ1-2
D: -
size: -

CDR3: CASSLNADTQYF
DNA: TGCGCCAGCAGCTTGAACGCAGATACGCAGTATTTT
V: TRBV5-1
J: TRBJ2-3
D: -
size: -

CDR3: CASSYVSGRYSDTQYF
DNA: TGTGCCAGCAGTTACGTGAGCGGGAGATATTCAGATACGCAGTATTTT
V: TRBV6-5
J: TRBJ2-3
D: TRBD2
size: -

CDR3: CAWSPGSWSHGYTF
DNA: TGTGCCTGGAGTCCCGGCAGCTGGAGTCATGGCTACACCTTC
V: TRBV30
J: TRBJ1-2
D: -
size: -

CDR3: CASRYRPYSYEQYF
DNA: TGTGCCAGCAGATACCGGCCATACTCCTACGAGCAGTACTTC
V: TRBV7-2
J: TRBJ2-7
D: -
size: -

CDR3: CASSLGLATDTQYF
DNA: TGTGCCAGCAGCTTGGGACTAGCGACAGATACGCAGTATTTT
V: TRBV11-3
J: TRBJ2-3
D: TRBD2
size: -

CDR3: CASSVSGEGDTYEQYF
DNA: TGTGCCAGCAGTGTCTCGGGTGAGGGGGATACCTACGAGCAGTACTTC
V: TRBV2
J: TRBJ2-7
D: -
size: -

CDR3: CASSGAGSSYNEQFF
DNA: TGTGCCAGCAGTGGGGCGGGAAGCTCCTACAATGAGCAGTTCTTC
V: TRBV7-3
J: TRBJ2-1
D: -
size: -

CDR3: CASSMGVHQPQHF
DNA: TGTGCCAGTAGTATGGGGGTGCATCAGCCCCAGCATTTT
V: TRBV19
J: TRBJ1-5
D: -
size: -

CDR3: CASSQDALADLLHEQYF
DNA: TGCGCCAGCAGCCAAGACGCCCTAGCGGATCTTCTCCACGAGCAGTACTTC
V: TRBV4-1
J: TRBJ2-7
D: TRBD2
size: -

CDR3: CASSLTRGEAYEQYF
DNA: TGTGCCAGCAGCTTAACGCGGGGGGAAGCCTACGAGCAGTACTTC
V: TRBV7-3
J: TRBJ2-7
D: TRBD2
size: -

CDR3: CAISEPWTGSNTEAFF
DNA: TGTGCCATCAGTGAGCCCTGGACAGGGTCAAACACTGAAGCTTTCTTT
V: TRBV10-3
J: TRBJ1-1
D: TRBD1
size: few

CDR3: CATRDRSNQPQHF
DNA: TGTGCCACCAGGGACAGAAGCAATCAGCCCCAGCATTTT
V: TRBV28
J: TRBJ1-5
D: TRBD1
size: -

CDR3: CASSLDGTPYGYTF
DNA: TGCGCCAGCAGCTTGGACGGAACGCCGTATGGCTACACCTTC
V: TRBV5-1
J: TRBJ1-2
D: -
size: -

CDR3: CSVEGIQRETDTQYF
DNA: TGCAGCGTTGAAGGAATCCAGCGGGAGACAGATACGCAGTATTTT
V: TRBV29-1
J: TRBJ2-3
D: TRBD2
size: -

CDR3: CASSQVIGGTGELFF
DNA: TGCGCCAGCAGCCAAGTGATAGGGGGGACCGGGGAGCTGTTTTTT
V: TRBV4-3
J: TRBJ2-2
D: -
size: -

CDR3: CASSLGEGGSGTEAFF
DNA: TGCGCCAGCAGCTTGGGCGAGGGGGGTAGCGGCACTGAAGCTTTCTTT
V: TRBV5-1
J: TRBJ1-1
D: -
size: -

CDR3: CASTQAGAISADTQYF
DNA: TGTGCCAGCACCCAAGCCGGGGCTATATCTGCAGATACGCAGTATTTT
V: TRBV7-9
J: TRBJ2-3
D: -
size: -

CDR3: CASSVVAGRTDTQYF
DNA: TGTGCCAGCAGCGTAGTAGCGGGCCGCACAGATACGCAGTATTTT
V: TRBV9
J: TRBJ2-3
D: TRBD2
size: -

CDR3: CASSSRGKIGGSVNYEQYF
DNA: TGTGCCAGCAGCTCAAGGGGCAAAATAGGCGGGAGCGTTAACTACGAGCAGTACTTC
V: TRBV7-2
J: TRBJ2-7
D: TRBD2
size: -

CDR3: CASSEVNVANTGELFF
DNA: TGTGCCAGCAGTGAAGTCAATGTCGCGAACACCGGGGAGCTGTTTTTT
V: TRBV2
J: TRBJ2-2
D: -
size: -

CDR3: CASSVTDRGEKLFF
DNA: TGTGCCAGCAGTGTAACCGACAGGGGCGAAAAACTGTTTTTT
V: TRBV9
J: TRBJ1-4
D: TRBD1
size: -

CDR3: CASKDSSNTGELFF
DNA: TGCGCCAGCAAGGACAGTTCCAACACCGGGGAGCTGTTTTTT
V: TRBV5-1
J: TRBJ2-2
D: -
size: -

CDR3: CASSVQGGTEAFF
DNA: TGTGCCAGCAGCGTACAGGGCGGCACTGAAGCTTTCTTT
V: TRBV7-3
J: TRBJ1-1
D: -
size: -

CDR3: CASPTRGGTEAFF
DNA: TGTGCCAGTCCAACGCGGGGAGGAACTGAAGCTTTCTTT
V: TRBV6-1
J: TRBJ1-1
D: -
size: -

CDR3: CASSLESATDTQYF
DNA: TGCGCCAGCAGCTTGGAATCGGCAACAGATACGCAGTATTTT
V: TRBV5-1
J: TRBJ2-3
D: -
size: -

CDR3: CAISRDGREAFF
DNA: TGTGCCATCAGCCGGGATGGGAGGGAAGCTTTCTTT
V: TRBV10-3
J: TRBJ1-1
D: -
size: once

CDR3: CASSIDGAKNIQYF
DNA: TGTGCCAGTAGTATAGATGGAGCCAAAAACATTCAGTACTTC
V: TRBV19
J: TRBJ2-4
D: -
size: -

CDR3: CASRGEGNTEAFF
DNA: TGTGCCAGCCGCGGGGAGGGGAACACTGAAGCTTTCTTT
V: TRBV7-9
J: TRBJ1-1
D: -
size: -

CDR3: CASSPLETQYF
DNA: TGTGCCAGCTCACCACTAGAGACCCAGTACTTC
V: TRBV18
J: TRBJ2-5
D: -
size: -

CDR3: CASSALTSGQETQYF
DNA: TGTGCCAGCAGTGCCTTGACTAGCGGACAAGAGACCCAGTACTTC
V: TRBV6-1
J: TRBJ2-5
D: TRBD2
size: -

CDR3: CASKPGDLNTGELFF
DNA: TGTGCCAGCAAACCCGGAGATCTGAACACCGGGGAGCTGTTTTTT
V: TRBV19
J: TRBJ2-2
D: -
size: -

CDR3: CASEVPVNGELFF
DNA: TGTGCCAGTGAAGTCCCCGTAAATGGGGAGCTGTTTTTT
V: TRBV21-1
J: TRBJ2-2
D: -
size: -